This is a list of T cell receptor beta chains from one sample in a study of T cells in tumors after PD-1 blockade. Libraries were prepared by immunoSEQ multiplex PCR; TCRdb keeps only in-frame clonotypes and omits some of them. The sample gives tens of thousands of clones, about four fifths of which show up once; around 15% is in the top ten. Material: PBMCs, obtained before anti-PD-1 treatment. The receptor source for this set is a human donor with basal cell carcinoma. Each CDR3 is given with its conserved first and last residue. The order of the fields is V gene, J gene, CDR3 protein.

V: TRBV30
J: TRBJ1-2
CDR3: CAWGGTVRYTF

V: TRBV5-3
J: TRBJ2-7
CDR3: CARSFTGARVLREQYF

V: TRBV5-6
J: TRBJ2-7
CDR3: CASSSPVRHEQYF

V: TRBV5-1
J: TRBJ2-1
CDR3: CASSFTASGWDEQFF

V: TRBV5-8
J: TRBJ2-6
CDR3: CASSRDFLAGANVLTF

V: TRBV5-8
J: TRBJ2-5
CDR3: CANCRDRGETQYF

V: TRBV15
J: TRBJ2-7
CDR3: CATSREQAGNEQYF

V: TRBV27
J: TRBJ2-5
CDR3: CASSFSLAETQYF

V: TRBV7-9
J: TRBJ2-6
CDR3: CASSLVAGAGANVLTF

V: TRBV3-1/TRBV3-2
J: TRBJ1-5
CDR3: CASSQDLGRAQPQHF

V: TRBV4-1
J: TRBJ1-2
CDR3: CASSQQPLGGQYGYTF

V: TRBV6-2/TRBV6-3
J: TRBJ2-1
CDR3: CASSPTSGGYNEQFF

V: TRBV4-1
J: TRBJ1-4
CDR3: CASSQDDEKLFF

V: TRBV19
J: TRBJ2-6
CDR3: CASSMAGVSGANVLTF

V: TRBV12-3/TRBV12-4
J: TRBJ1-2
CDR3: CASSSQGNYGYTF

V: TRBV7-9
J: TRBJ1-1
CDR3: CASSPVGRVNTEAFF

V: TRBV5-1
J: TRBJ2-1
CDR3: CASSLAVASGGINEQFF

V: TRBV5-1
J: TRBJ1-2
CDR3: CASSLTNRGPGGYTF

V: TRBV12-3/TRBV12-4
J: TRBJ1-1
CDR3: CASSLRSQTEAFF

V: TRBV3-1/TRBV3-2
J: TRBJ2-7
CDR3: CASSQGSASGLSYEQYF

V: TRBV19
J: TRBJ2-6
CDR3: CASSTLSGANVLTF

V: TRBV9
J: TRBJ2-7
CDR3: CASSVAWDSSYEQYF

V: TRBV14
J: TRBJ2-5
CDR3: CASSQVRHGAETQYF

V: TRBV25-1
J: TRBJ2-1
CDR3: CASSDRQLTSYNEQFF

V: TRBV5-1
J: TRBJ2-2
CDR3: CASSLTATGELFF

V: TRBV20-1
J: TRBJ2-7
CDR3: CSAWDSYEQYF

V: TRBV6-5
J: TRBJ1-1
CDR3: CASSPTGKDTEAFF

V: TRBV2
J: TRBJ1-3
CDR3: CASSGVSGNTIYF

V: TRBV2
J: TRBJ2-3
CDR3: CASSGHPDTQYF

V: TRBV18
J: TRBJ1-1
CDR3: CASSPGTFSTGTEAFF

V: TRBV29-1
J: TRBJ2-1
CDR3: CSVKDRPSSYNEQFF